Below, one T cell receptor beta chain is given with its context. The treatment is: around 19 received Ad26.COV2.S at low or high dose, single or two shots; five or six received placebo; per-sample allocation not given. Sample collection was performed on day 63 after the first vaccine or placebo injection. This adult donor, from Boston, was 18-55 years old. Its platform was an Ad26 vector, and its expressed antigen was Wuhan-strain SARS-CoV-2 spike. This sample is part of a study of Ad26.COV2.S vaccination and SARS-CoV-2 variants. Study summary: As a participant in COV1001, the donor was in the Ad26.COV2.S trial arm. Ad26.COV2.S shots went into the muscle once or twice, 56 days apart.

Assay used: immunoSEQ multiplex PCR; TCRdb lists only in-frame clones, some missing. The sample shows more than 300,000 clones, around 89% of them seen only once. The CDR3 is made up of 14 amino acids. The germline CDR1 and CDR2 sequences are PRHDT and FYEKMQ (reference sequence). Trimming shortened V by 3 bases and J by 0 bases, and 8 bases separated the two germline ends. The sequenced sample was peripheral blood, obtained in a trial of Ad26.COV2.S vaccine versus placebo. The clonotype originates from a person aged 18-65 years who received the Ad26.COV2.S COVID-19 vaccine or a placebo. The chain recombines TRBV13 with TRBJ1-1; perhaps TRBD1 as D (6 bases). Written as DNA, the CDR3 is TGTGCCAGCAGCTTCGGACAGATGAACACTGAAGCTTTCTTT. The encoded protein is CASSFGQMNTEAFF. The entire variable domain, with the rest obtained from reference TRBV13 and TRBJ1-1, is as follows: AAGVIQSPRHLIKEKRETATLKCYPIPRHDTVYWYQQGPGQDPQFLISFYEKMQSDKGSIPDRFSAQQFSDYHSELNMSSLELGDSALYFCASSFGQMNTEAFFGQGTRLTVV.